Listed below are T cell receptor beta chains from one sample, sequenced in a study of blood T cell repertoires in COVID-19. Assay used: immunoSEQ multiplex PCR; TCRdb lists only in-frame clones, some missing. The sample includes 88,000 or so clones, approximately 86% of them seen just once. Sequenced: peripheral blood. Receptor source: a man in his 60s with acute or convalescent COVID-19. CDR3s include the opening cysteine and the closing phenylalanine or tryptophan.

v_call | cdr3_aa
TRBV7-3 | CASSWGLGDEQYF
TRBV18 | CASSPRGDNEQFF
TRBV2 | CASGEGAQYF
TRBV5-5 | CASSLAGTDTQYF
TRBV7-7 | CASSSNANTEAFF
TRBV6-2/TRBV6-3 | CASSTSRDTNSYEQYF
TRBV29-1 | CSVGGGEQFF
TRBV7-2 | CASNQMTGYGYTF
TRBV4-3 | CASSQESTGPTGYTF
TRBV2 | CASSSSVDYEQYF
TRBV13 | CASSVGQGGNQPQHF
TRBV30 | CAWSHGTAGPYEQYF
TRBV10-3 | CAIGGQIYGYTF
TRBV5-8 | CASSLGQGVDEQFF
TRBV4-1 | CASSQPRDSIDSPLHF
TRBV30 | CAWSGPREAFF
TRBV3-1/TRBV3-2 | CASSQDPAADTQYF
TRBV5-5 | CASSLGRTGKHQPQHF
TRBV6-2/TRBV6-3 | CASSAGTSVGATNEKLFF
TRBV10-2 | CASLRKGSETGELFF
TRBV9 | CASSVDAGRSYGYTF
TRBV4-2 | CASSHSVTEAFF
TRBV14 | CASSLAGGPGNEQFF
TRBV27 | CASSVTGEKLFF
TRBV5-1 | CASSLADREAGELFF
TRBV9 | CASSVRPGGGSYNEQFF
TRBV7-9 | CASSLDSPGTGGGDGYTF
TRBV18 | CASSSTGAFNTIYF
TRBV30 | CAWRPSDSYGYTF
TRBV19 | CASRRTGDKGDEKLFF
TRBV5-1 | CASSLDTSGIYEQYF
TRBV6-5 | CASRGGGHGNEKLFF
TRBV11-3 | CASSPEGGDSNQPQHF
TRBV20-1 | CSASYTGVSGYTF